Detailed here is one TCR beta chain. Its antigen is currently unknown. V lost 9 bases and J lost 1; bases outside the gene matches: 12. The germline V gene has CDR1 MNHEY and CDR2 SMNVEV (reference sequence). This CDR3 comprises 16 residues. In the PCR, 60 Vbeta and 13 Jbeta primers were used. Data came from immunoSEQ multiplex PCR; TCRdb stores just in-frame clones and leaves some out. The profile shows fewer than 350,000 clones, roughly 89% of them singletons. This record comes from a study of cytomegalovirus exposure and HLA in healthy donors. The overall study: HLA-typed donors were the source of 83 million or so unique TCRs, which an early data release held. Findings and limits, study-wide: The listing of 150 or so TCR beta chains classed them as cytomegalovirus-associated. Researchers had no immune exposure information except CMV serostatus available. Later analysis identified a missense DCLRE1C variant that was linked to TCR beta V- and J-gene trimming.

The sequence came from a woman younger than 30 in good health and CMV-seronegative. The chain employs TRBV27 and TRBJ2-1; 7 nucleotides agree with TRBD1. The material sequenced was PBMCs. The CDR3 protein is CASHKSGTASYNEQFF. CDR3 bases: TGTGCCAGTCATAAATCCGGGACAGCTTCCTACAATGAGCAGTTCTTC.